The sequence of this T cell receptor (beta chain) was determined in a study of cytomegalovirus exposure and HLA in healthy donors. General study results and limits: An observed cluster of highly shared sequence variants was recorded as a likely sequencing artifact. Confirmation in vitro established that three CMV-associated chains were specific for CMV antigens.

This clone occurred a few times. Antigen specificity is unknown. The PCR had 60 Vbeta and 13 Jbeta primers. Assay used: immunoSEQ multiplex PCR; TCRdb lists only in-frame clones, some missing. Seen here are under 200,000 clones, around 77% observed once, and the top ten hold roughly 2.3%. Deletions cut 5 bases from V and 2 bases from J, with 10 bases between. Germline CDR1 SEHNR, CDR2 FQNEAQ (reference sequence). The CDR3 extends over 13 amino acids. This sequence joins TRBV7-9 and TRBJ2-7, with D perhaps matching TRBD1 (7 bases). The TCR was taken from a man in his 60s in good health and CMV-seronegative. The specimen was PBMCs. CDR3 in amino acids: CASSGGTAYEQYF. The CDR3 DNA is TGTGCCAGCAGCGGGGGGACAGCCTACGAGCAGTACTTC.